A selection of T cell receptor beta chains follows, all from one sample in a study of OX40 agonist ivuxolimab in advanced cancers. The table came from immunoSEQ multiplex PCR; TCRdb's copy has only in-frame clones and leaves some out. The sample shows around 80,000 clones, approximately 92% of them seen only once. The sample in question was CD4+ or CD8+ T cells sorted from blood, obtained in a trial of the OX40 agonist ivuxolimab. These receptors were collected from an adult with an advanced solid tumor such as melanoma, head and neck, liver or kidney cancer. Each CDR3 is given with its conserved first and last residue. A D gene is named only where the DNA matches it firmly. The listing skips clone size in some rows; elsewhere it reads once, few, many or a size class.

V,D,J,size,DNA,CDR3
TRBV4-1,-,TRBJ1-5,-,TGCGCCAGCAGCCAAGTTCAGGGACTCAATCAGCCCCAGCATTTT,CASSQVQGLNQPQHF
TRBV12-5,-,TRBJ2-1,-,TGTGCTAGTGGTCCCCCTATCCCCGGGAACTCCTACAATGAGCAGTTCTTC,CASGPPIPGNSYNEQFF
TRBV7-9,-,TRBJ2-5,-,TGTGCCAGCAGCTTGACTAACCAAGAGACCCAGTACTTC,CASSLTNQETQYF
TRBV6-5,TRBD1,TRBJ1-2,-,TGTGCCAGCTCTAAGGGGGACAGTGATGGCTACACCTTC,CASSKGDSDGYTF
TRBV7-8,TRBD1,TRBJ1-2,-,TGTGCCAGCAGCCCGGGACAGTGGCTTGACTATGGCTACACCTTC,CASSPGQWLDYGYTF
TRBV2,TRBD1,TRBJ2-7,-,TGTGCCGGCACAGGACAGGGGGACGAGCAGTACTTC,CAGTGQGDEQYF
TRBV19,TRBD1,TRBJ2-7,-,TGTGCCAGTAGTAAGGGACAGGGACTACCTGGCGAGCAGTACTTC,CASSKGQGLPGEQYF
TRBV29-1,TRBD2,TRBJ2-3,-,TGCAGCGTTGAAGTTTGGACAGCGGGGGTCACAGATACGCAGTATTTT,CSVEVWTAGVTDTQYF
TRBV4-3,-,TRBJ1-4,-,TGCGCCAGCAGCCAAGGAGTGGCGGGAGATGAAAAACTGTTTTTT,CASSQGVAGDEKLFF
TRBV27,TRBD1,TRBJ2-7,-,TGTGCCAGCAGTCCCCGACAGGGCCACCCCTACGAGCAGTACTTC,CASSPRQGHPYEQYF
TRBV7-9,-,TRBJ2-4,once,TGTGCCAGCAGCTCAATACAGGAGGTCTTAGCCAAAAACATTCAGTACTTC,CASSSIQEVLAKNIQYF
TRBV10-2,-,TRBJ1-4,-,TGCGCCAGCAGTGAGTCAGGGAATGAAAAACTGTTTTTT,CASSESGNEKLFF
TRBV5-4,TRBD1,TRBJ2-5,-,TGTGCCAGCAGCTTGTTTCAGGGGGTAGAGACCCAGTACTTC,CASSLFQGVETQYF
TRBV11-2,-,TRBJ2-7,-,TGTGCCAGCAGCTTAGACACAATGGGGGAGCAGTACTTC,CASSLDTMGEQYF
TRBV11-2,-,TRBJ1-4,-,TGTGCCAGCAGCTTAGGGTGGGCAACTGGAGAAAAACTGTTTTTT,CASSLGWATGEKLFF
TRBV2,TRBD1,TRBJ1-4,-,TGTGCCAGCAGTGAAGGGCTCCGGACAGGGTATATCTACTTTGAAAAACTGTTTTTT,CASSEGLRTGYIYFEKLFF
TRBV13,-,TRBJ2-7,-,TGTGCCAGCAGCTTCGACCAGGCTGGCTACGAGCAGTACTTC,CASSFDQAGYEQYF
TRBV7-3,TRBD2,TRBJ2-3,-,TGTGCCAGCAGCGCGGGAGGGATTGCAGATACGCAGTATTTT,CASSAGGIADTQYF